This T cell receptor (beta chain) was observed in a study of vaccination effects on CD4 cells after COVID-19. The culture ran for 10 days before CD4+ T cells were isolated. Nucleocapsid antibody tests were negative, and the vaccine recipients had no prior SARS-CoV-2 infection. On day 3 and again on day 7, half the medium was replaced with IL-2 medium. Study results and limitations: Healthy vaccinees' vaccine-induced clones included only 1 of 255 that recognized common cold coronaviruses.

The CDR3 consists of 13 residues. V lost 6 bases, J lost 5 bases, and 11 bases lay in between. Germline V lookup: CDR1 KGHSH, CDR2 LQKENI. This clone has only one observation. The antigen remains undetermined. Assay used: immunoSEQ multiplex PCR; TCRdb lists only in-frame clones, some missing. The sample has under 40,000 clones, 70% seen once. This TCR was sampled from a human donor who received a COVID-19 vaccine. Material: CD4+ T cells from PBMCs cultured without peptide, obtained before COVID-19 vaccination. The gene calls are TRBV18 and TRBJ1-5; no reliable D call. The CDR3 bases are TGTGCCAGCTCCCCGGGTAGGGATCAGCCCCAGCATTTT. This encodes CASSPGRDQPQHF.